This TCR beta chain is drawn from a study of T cell responses to AZD1222 COVID-19 vaccine. Libraries were prepared by immunoSEQ multiplex PCR; TCRdb keeps only in-frame clonotypes and omits some of them. The sample has under 150,000 clones; over 75% are singletons. CDR1 MNHEY and CDR2 SVGAGI come from the germline V gene. With 2 bases removed from V and 8 bases from J, the gap between germline ends came to 12 bases. The CDR3 is 13 amino acids. This sequence originates from an adult in good health. The chain joins TRBV6-5 to TRBJ1-1; weak D call: TRBD1 (6 bases). The material was peripheral blood, obtained on day 0 of MenACWY control vaccination. This CDR3 is CASSYSTGQEAFF. The CDR3 DNA follows: TGTGCCAGCAGTTACAGCACGGGACAAGAAGCTTTCTTT.